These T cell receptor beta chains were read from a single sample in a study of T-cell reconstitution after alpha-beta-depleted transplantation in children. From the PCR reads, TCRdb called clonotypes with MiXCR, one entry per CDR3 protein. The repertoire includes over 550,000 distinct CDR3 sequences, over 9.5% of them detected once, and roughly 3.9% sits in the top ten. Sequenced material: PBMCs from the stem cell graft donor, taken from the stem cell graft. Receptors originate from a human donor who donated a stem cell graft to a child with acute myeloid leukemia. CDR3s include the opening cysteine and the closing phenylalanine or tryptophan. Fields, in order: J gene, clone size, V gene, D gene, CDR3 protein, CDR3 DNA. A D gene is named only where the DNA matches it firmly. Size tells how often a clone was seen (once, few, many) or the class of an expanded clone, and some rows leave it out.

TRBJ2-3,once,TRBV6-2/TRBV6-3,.,CASSPREGGRDTQYF,TGTGCCAGCAGTCCTCGTGAGGGGGGGCGAGATACGCAGTATTTT
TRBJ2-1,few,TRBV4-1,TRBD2,CASSQDPGLAGLNEQFF,TGCGCCAGCAGCCAAGATCCAGGACTAGCGGGTTTGAATGAGCAGTTCTTC
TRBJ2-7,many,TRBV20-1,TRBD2,CSARGGSGRHYEQYF,TGCAGTGCTAGAGGAGGTAGCGGGAGACACTACGAGCAGTACTTC
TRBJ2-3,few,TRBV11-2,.,CASSQGGTGRTDTQYF,TGTGCCAGCAGCCAGGGGGGGACGGGGAGAACAGATACGCAGTATTTT
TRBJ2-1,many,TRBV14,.,CASSHRERYNEQFF,TGTGCCAGCAGCCACCGGGAACGCTACAATGAGCAGTTCTTC
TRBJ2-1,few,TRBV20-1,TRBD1,CSARTGGRAGVEQFF,TGCAGTGCTAGGACAGGGGGCCGGGCGGGAGTTGAGCAGTTCTTC
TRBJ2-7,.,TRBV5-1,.,CASSLQYGSYEQYF,TGCGCCAGCAGCCTCCAGTACGGGTCCTACGAGCAGTACTTC
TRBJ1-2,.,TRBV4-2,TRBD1,CASSQDQDRSRGYTF,TGTGCCAGCAGCCAAGATCAGGACAGGTCTCGCGGCTACACCTTC
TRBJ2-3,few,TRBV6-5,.,CASSYNRLGLTQYF,TGTGCCAGCAGTTACAACAGACTCGGACTCACGCAGTATTTT
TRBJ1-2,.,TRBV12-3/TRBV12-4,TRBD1,CASALRDRGKDGYTF,TGTGCCAGCGCGCTCCGGGACAGGGGGAAGGATGGCTACACCTTC
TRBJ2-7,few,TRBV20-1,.,CSATQVDRPLLGEQYF,TGCAGTGCAACGCAGGTTGACAGGCCCCTCTTGGGCGAGCAGTACTTC
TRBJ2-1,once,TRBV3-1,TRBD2,CASSERDPSGEQFF,TGTGCCAGCAGCGAGCGGGACCCCAGTGGTGAGCAGTTCTTC
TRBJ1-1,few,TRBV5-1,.,CASKMGLNTEAFF,TGCGCCAGCAAAATGGGCTTGAACACTGAAGCTTTCTTT
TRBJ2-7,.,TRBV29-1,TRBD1,CSASPGQGARQYF,TGCAGCGCCTCTCCGGGACAGGGGGCTCGGCAGTACTTC
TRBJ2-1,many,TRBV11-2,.,CASSLDRGLSPWNNEQFF,TGTGCCAGCAGCTTGGACCGGGGGTTAAGCCCCTGGAACAATGAGCAGTTCTTC
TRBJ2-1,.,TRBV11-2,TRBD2,CASSGGWGTSGTVYNEQFF,TGTGCCAGCAGCGGGGGGTGGGGGACTAGCGGGACGGTGTACAATGAGCAGTTCTTC
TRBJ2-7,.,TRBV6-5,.,CASSYPAWTYEQYF,TGTGCCAGCAGTTACCCGGCGTGGACTTACGAGCAGTACTTC
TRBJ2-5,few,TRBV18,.,CASSPLQIQETQYF,TGTGCCAGCTCACCACTGCAGATACAAGAGACCCAGTACTTC
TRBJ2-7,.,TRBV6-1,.,CASSSEGLGAYEQYF,TGTGCCAGCAGCTCCGAGGGGCTAGGGGCCTACGAGCAGTACTTC
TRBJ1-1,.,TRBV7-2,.,CASSLSRANTEAFF,TGTGCCAGCAGCTTATCCAGGGCGAACACTGAAGCTTTCTTT
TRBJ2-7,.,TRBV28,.,CASSLSASDGRSYEQYF,TGTGCCAGCAGTTTGTCCGCTAGCGACGGTCGCTCCTACGAGCAGTACTTC
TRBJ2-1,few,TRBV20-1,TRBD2,CSARDLPGLAYNEQFF,TGCAGTGCTAGAGACCTACCGGGACTAGCGTACAATGAGCAGTTCTTC
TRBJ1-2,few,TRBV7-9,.,CASSLGTASHYGYTF,TGTGCCAGCAGCTTAGGGACAGCCTCGCACTATGGCTACACCTTC
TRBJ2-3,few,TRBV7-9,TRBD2,CASSLGLAGISTDTQYF,TGTGCCAGCAGCCTGGGACTAGCGGGAATTAGCACAGATACGCAGTATTTT
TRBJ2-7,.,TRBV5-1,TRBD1,CASSQGTGRNEQYF,TGCGCCAGCAGCCAGGGGACAGGGAGGAACGAGCAGTACTTC
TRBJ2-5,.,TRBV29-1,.,CSVSGTLETQYF,TGCAGCGTTTCGGGGACTTTAGAGACCCAGTACTTC
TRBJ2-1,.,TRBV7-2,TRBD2,CASSSTTSGRRGEQFF,TGTGCCAGCAGCTCCACGACTAGCGGGAGAAGGGGTGAGCAGTTCTTC
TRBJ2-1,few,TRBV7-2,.,CASSLAVWDEQFF,TGTGCCAGCAGCTTAGCAGTCTGGGATGAGCAGTTCTTC
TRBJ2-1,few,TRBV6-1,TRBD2,CASRTSGRASYNEQFF,TGTGCCAGCCGGACTAGCGGGAGGGCCTCGTACAATGAGCAGTTCTTC
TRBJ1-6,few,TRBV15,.,CATSRDGPLHF,TGTGCCACCAGCAGAGATGGACCCCTCCACTTT
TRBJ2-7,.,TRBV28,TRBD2,CASSSLLAGDEQYF,TGTGCCAGCAGTTCCCTCCTAGCGGGAGACGAGCAGTACTTC
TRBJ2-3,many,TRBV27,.,CASSLLSGSTDTQYF,TGTGCCAGCAGTTTATTGAGCGGAAGCACAGATACGCAGTATTTT
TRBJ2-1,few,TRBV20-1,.,CSAPKGAFAGLKEQFF,TGCAGTGCTCCAAAGGGCGCCTTTGCTGGGCTTAAGGAGCAGTTCTTC
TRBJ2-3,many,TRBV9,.,CASSEWGDTQYF,TGTGCCAGCAGCGAATGGGGAGATACGCAGTATTTT
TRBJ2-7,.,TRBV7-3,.,CASSYGGKYEQYF,TGTGCCAGCAGCTACGGGGGAAAATACGAGCAGTACTTC
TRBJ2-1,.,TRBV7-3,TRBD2,CASSRGGSGSQHEQFF,TGTGCCAGCAGCCGAGGGGGTAGCGGGAGTCAGCATGAGCAGTTCTTC
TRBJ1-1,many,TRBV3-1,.,CASSFSTNTEAFF,TGTGCCAGCAGCTTTAGTACGAACACTGAAGCTTTCTTT
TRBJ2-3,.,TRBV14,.,CASSQDRPGRGSTDTQYF,TGTGCCAGCAGCCAAGATCGTCCAGGGCGGGGTAGCACAGATACGCAGTATTTT
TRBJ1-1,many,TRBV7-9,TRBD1,CASSLGDRVNTEAFF,TGTGCCAGCAGCTTGGGGGACAGGGTGAACACTGAAGCTTTCTTT
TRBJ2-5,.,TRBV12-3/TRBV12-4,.,CASSLDGSSRETQYF,TGTGCCAGCAGTTTAGACGGGAGTAGTCGAGAGACCCAGTACTTC
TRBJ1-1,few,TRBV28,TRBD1,CASTQGGLDTEAFF,TGTGCCAGCACCCAAGGGGGCTTGGACACTGAAGCTTTCTTT
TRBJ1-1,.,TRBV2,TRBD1,CASSDRPNTEAFF,TGTGCCAGCTCGGACAGGCCGAACACTGAAGCTTTCTTT
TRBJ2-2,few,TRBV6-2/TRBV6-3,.,CASKYMTGELFF,TGTGCCAGCAAATACATGACCGGGGAGCTGTTTTTT
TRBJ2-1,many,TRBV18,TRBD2,CASSRTSGPNEQFF,TGTGCCAGCTCCCGGACTAGCGGGCCTAATGAGCAGTTCTTC
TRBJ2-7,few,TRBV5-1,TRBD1,CASSRDGTGFYEQYF,TGCGCCAGCAGTCGTGACGGGACAGGGTTCTACGAGCAGTACTTC
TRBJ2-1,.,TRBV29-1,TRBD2,CSVLPGLAGGVYNEQFF,TGCAGCGTTCTTCCGGGACTAGCGGGAGGGGTCTACAATGAGCAGTTCTTC
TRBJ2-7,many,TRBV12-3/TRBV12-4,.,CASSRQGGTYEQYF,TGTGCCAGCAGCCGACAGGGAGGGACCTACGAGCAGTACTTC
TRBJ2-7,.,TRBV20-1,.,CSAKESRSPNYEQYF,TGCAGTGCTAAGGAGAGCAGGAGCCCTAACTACGAGCAGTACTTC
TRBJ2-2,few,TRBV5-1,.,CASSLSADTGELFF,TGCGCCAGCAGCTTGTCAGCGGACACCGGGGAGCTGTTTTTT
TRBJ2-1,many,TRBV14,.,CASSQIGYNEQFF,TGTGCCAGCAGCCAAATAGGGTACAATGAGCAGTTCTTC
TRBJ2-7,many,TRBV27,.,CASRLGGSSSYEQYF,TGTGCCAGCCGGCTAGGGGGGAGCAGTTCTTACGAGCAGTACTTC
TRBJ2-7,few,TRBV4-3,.,CASSQDQNRGLYEQYF,TGCGCCAGCAGCCAAGATCAGAACAGGGGACTCTACGAGCAGTACTTC
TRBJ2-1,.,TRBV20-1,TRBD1,CSAPWTGGFNEQFF,TGCAGTGCCCCCTGGACAGGGGGTTTTAATGAGCAGTTCTTC